This TCR beta chain was recovered during a study of T cell clonality in common variable immunodeficiency. General study points: Fewer deletions and N-nucleotide insertions were reportedly seen in common variable immunodeficiency TCR beta sequences. Compared with healthy controls, CVID subjects showed increased TCRbeta clonality, mostly in about a third. The cause of increased CVID clonality remains unclear without subpopulation sequencing.

Sequencing used immunoSEQ multiplex PCR; TCRdb keeps in-frame clones, though not all of them. The counts give 30,000 to 40,000 clones, none of them seen only once; 0.95% is held by the top ten. CDR1 and CDR2 from the germline V gene are MNHEY and SVGEGT. V lost 4 bases to trimming and J lost 0 bases; unmatched junction nucleotides: 5. The CDR3 loop spans 15 amino acids. This clone was recorded many times. Its antigen is still unknown. From the germline J gene comes the end of the CDR3, since the read stops 3 residues before it. The gene calls are TRBV6-2 or TRBV6-3 and TRBJ1-1; 7 bases fit TRBD1. The source of this sequence is a person aged 18 to 70 in good health. The material sequenced was peripheral blood mononuclear cells. This CDR3 reads CASSSRDRLNTEAFF. The covered CDR3 bases are TGTGCCAGCAGTTCAAGGGACAGATTGAACACTGAA.